This T cell receptor (beta chain) emerged from a study of OX40 agonist ivuxolimab in advanced cancers. For context, the study as a whole: Ivuxolimab was a fully human IgG2 agonistic monoclonal antibody targeting the costimulatory receptor OX40 (CD134). Among the approximately 54 dose-escalation patients, roughly 20 had hepatocellular carcinoma, approximately 15 melanoma, 9 renal cell carcinoma and 9 head and neck cancer. Patients were allowed to have had prior anti-PD-1, anti-PD-L1 or anti-CTLA-4 therapy, and 40% of the dose-escalation patients had previously received checkpoint inhibitors. A male proportion of about 79% and a mean age of 60 years, ranging from about 23 to 90, were recorded for the dose-escalation cohort. The purpose of peripheral TCRbeta sequencing was to test whether ivuxolimab changed TCR sequence diversity and led to clonal T-cell expansion. The monotherapy dose-escalation portion (N ≈ 55 patients) of the phase I ivuxolimab trial is reported in the paper. Partial responses were achieved by three dose-escalation patients, of whom one had hepatocellular carcinoma and two had cutaneous melanoma. Intravenous ivuxolimab was administered to patients every 2 weeks at six dose levels: 0.01, 0.1, 0.3, 1.5, 3 and 10 mg/kg.

Overall results and qualifications from the work: After ivuxolimab, more expanded clones were found on average in CD8+ T cells than in CD4+ T cells. Antigen specificity was not determined for the clonally expanded peripheral T cells. In the 0.1-3.0 mg/kg groups, partial responders had among the lowest normalized peripheral clonal expansion, particularly in CD8+ T cells. Low levels of normalized T-cell clonal expansion were also seen in some nonresponding patients. At doses of 0.1 to 3.0 mg/kg, clonal expansion of both CD4+ and CD8+ blood T cells was observed from baseline to week 6.

Genomic DNA was isolated from the sorted cells so that the TCRbeta CDR3 region could be sequenced. The immunoSEQ Assay was used to sequence the TCRbeta CDR3 regions. What TCRdb holds here is the immuneACCESS table cut down to in-frame rearrangements. Part of the clones is not present; checked against another copy, under half of the missing clones reflect an unresolved V gene, and the others are unexplained. In all, the sample holds 45,000 to 55,000 clones, and 80% to 90% of those were seen once. Of the sample, more than 1.5% is held by the ten largest clones. Notes on this clone: The antigen this receptor binds is unknown. No base quality information exists; no much larger clone differs at one position.

The trial excluded patients who had a history of autoimmune disease or who were on systemic immunosuppression. Peripheral blood for TCR sequencing was collected from all dose cohorts at baseline, on cycle 4 day 1, and on cycle 7 day 1. Samples were obtained from an open-label, multicenter, first-in-human phase I dose-escalation trial of ivuxolimab. Adults with locally advanced or metastatic melanoma, renal cell carcinoma, hepatocellular carcinoma or head and neck squamous cell carcinoma were enrolled in the trial. CD4+ and CD8+ T cells were sorted separately from peripheral blood before TCR sequencing. Taken from the germline V gene, the CDR1 and CDR2 loops are SGHAT and FQNNGV. Trimming leaves V shorter by 3 bases and J shorter by 11 bases, with the junction holding 9 bases beyond the gene matches. The CDR3 holds 15 amino acids from the cysteine to the phenylalanine. Only the CDR3 part of the read is kept: 45 bases, read in frame from the first base.

The TCR originated in an adult with an advanced solid tumor such as melanoma, head and neck, liver or kidney cancer. The rearrangement joined TRBV11-2 to TRBJ2-1, with 11 middle bases fitting TRBD2. The source was CD4+ or CD8+ T cells sorted from blood, collected in a trial of the OX40 agonist ivuxolimab. The nucleotide sequence reads TGTGCCAGCAGCTTGGAACCGGGACTAGCGGCACAGCAGTTCTTC. It translates to CASSLEPGLAAQQFF. With the portions outside the CDR3 filled from the reference TRBV11-2 and TRBJ2-1 genes, the complete variable region becomes EAGVAQSPRYKIIEKRQSVAFWCNPISGHATLYWYQQILGQGPKLLIQFQNNGVVDDSQLPKDRFSAERLKGVDSTLKIQPAKLEDSAVYLCASSLEPGLAAQQFFGPGTRLTVL.